This passage covers 10 T cell receptor beta chains from one sample sequenced in a study of glioma-infiltrating T cells after dendritic cell vaccination. The protocol was immunoSEQ multiplex PCR, while the TCRdb copy is restricted to in-frame clones and leaves out a portion. The sample consists of about 95,000 clones, about 85% of them appearing once. The specimen comprised blood, sampled before dendritic cell vaccination. The receptors originated from a human donor with glioblastoma.

The V and J genes are TRBV11-2 and TRBJ1-5; D is undetermined. From germline, CDR1 is SGHAT and CDR2 FQNNGV. Trimming removed 3 bases from V and 0 bases from J, with 6 bases in between. This CDR3 has 14 amino acids. The CDR3 here is CASSFSDSNQPQHF. CDR3 bases: TGTGCCAGCAGCTTCAGTGATAGCAATCAGCCCCAGCATTTT.

The gene calls are TRBV9 and TRBJ1-3; tentatively, D is TRBD1 (5 bases). CDR3 length: 14 residues. The V gene's germline CDR1 is SGDLS and CDR2 YYNGEE. V was cut by 10 bases and J by 4 bases, with 18 bases left in between. The CDR3 DNA is TGTGCCTCAGGGTTCGGCCAGGGAGGAAACACCATATATTTT. Its translation: CASGFGQGGNTIYF. The whole variable domain, filled in from reference TRBV9 and TRBJ1-3, reads DSGVTQTPKHLITATGQRVTLRCSPRSGDLSVYWYQQSLDQGLQFLIQYYNGEERAKGNILERFSAQQFPDLHSELNLSSLELGDSALYFCASGFGQGGNTIYFGEGSWLTVV.

The count of this clone is one. The rearrangement joins TRBV21-1 to TRBJ2-7; the D call in the table, TRBD1, was not verified against the DNA. TRBV21-1 is a pseudogene locus. The CDR3 extends over 12 amino acids. Written as DNA, the CDR3 is TGTGCCAGCGTGACAGGGTCAGACGAGCAGTACTTC. Amino acid sequence: CASVTGSDEQYF.

The genes are TRBV7-2 and TRBJ2-4, with TRBD1 identical over 10 bases. This CDR3 contains 15 residues. Germline V gene data show CDR1 as SGHTA and CDR2 as FQGNSA. Losses at the gene ends were 7 bases for V and 6 bases for J; bases not matched to a gene: 9. The CDR3 loop is CASTQDRGSRNIQYF. CDR3 nucleotide sequence: TGTGCCAGCACCCAGGACAGGGGGTCGAGAAACATTCAGTACTTC.

This chain uses TRBV7-3 with TRBJ2-7; TRBD1 is a possible D gene (9 bases). CDR1 and CDR2 (germline): SGHTA, FQGTGA. The CDR3 is 15 amino acids. V was pared by 5 bases and J by 3 bases, with 17 bases between. The CDR3 spells CASSPGGTGYYEQYF. CDR3 DNA: TGTGCCAGCAGCCCGGGGGGGACAGGGTACTACGAGCAGTACTTC.

The chain has TRBV5-1 and TRBJ2-7; D may be TRBD2 (7 bases). Germline assignment: CDR1 SGHRS and CDR2 YFSETQ. The CDR3 runs to 14 residues. The V end was cut by 4 bases, the J end by 2 bases, with 13 bases between. CDR3 bases: TGCGCCAGCAGCAATGGGGGGGCCCCCTACGAGCAGTACTTC. It codes for CASSNGGAPYEQYF. The entire variable domain, with the rest obtained from reference TRBV5-1 and TRBJ2-7, is as follows: KAGVTQTPRYLIKTRGQQVTLSCSPISGHRSVSWYQQTPGQGLQFLFEYFSETQRNKGNFPGRFSGRQFSNSRSEMNVSTLELGDSALYLCASSNGGAPYEQYFGPGTRLTVT.

V gene TRBV7-2 combines with J gene TRBJ2-7; 9 bases align to TRBD2. CDR3 length equals 14 residues. CDR1 is SGHTA and CDR2 is FQGNSA in the germline V gene. After removal of 5 bases from V and 2 bases from J, the junction contained 4 bases not matched to a gene. The CDR3 sequence: CASSPTSGTYEQYF. The DNA of the CDR3 is TGTGCCAGCAGCCCGACTAGCGGTACCTACGAGCAGTACTTC.

The chain recombines TRBV5-1 with TRBJ2-7; 9 positions match TRBD1. CDR3 size: 17 residues. V dropped 2 bases and J dropped 2; count of bases not matched to a gene: 11. Germline V gene data show CDR1 as SGHRS and CDR2 as YFSETQ. The CDR3 nucleotides are TGCGCCAGCAGCTTCTTTTTCACGGGGACAGGGACCTACGAGCAGTACTTC. Protein sequence: CASSFFFTGTGTYEQYF.

The chain joins TRBV18 to TRBJ1-3; D unresolved. CDR1 and CDR2 from the germline V gene are KGHSH and LQKENI. Trimming shortened V by 3 bases and J by 8 bases, and 11 bases separated the two germline ends. CDR3 length equals 13 residues. CDR3 sequence: CASSPAGRHTIYF. CDR3 in DNA: TGTGCCAGCTCACCCGCAGGTCGGCACACCATATATTTT.

The rearrangement links TRBV11-2 to TRBJ2-1, with 10 bases matching TRBD2. Germline V lookup: CDR1 SGHAT, CDR2 FQNNGV. This CDR3 is built from 15 residues. The junction had 5 bases not matched to a gene; V was cut back by 1 base and J by 8 bases. CDR3 sequence: CASSLGRTSGYEQFF. For the CDR3, the DNA is TGTGCCAGCAGCTTAGGGAGGACTAGCGGCTATGAGCAGTTCTTC.